This T cell receptor beta chain was found in a study of regulatory T cells in long-lasting Graves disease. Study-wide results and caveats: New patients shared fewer public clonotypes (around 880) than persistent patients did (fewer than 3,000).

The sample's time point: persistent/refractory GD, antithyroid drugs over 5 years with positive TRAb. The TCR library used RNA extracted from PBMCs. Xi'an, China, was home to the endocrinology department that provided patients. Germline values: CDR1 DFQATT, CDR2 SNEGSKA (reference sequence). CDR3 size: 15 residues. Trimming took 0 bases from V and 2 from J, leaving 14 bases between them. This clonotype was counted a few times. Its antigen is not identified. CDR3-region Arm-PCR and iRepertoire HTBI primers produced the TCR beta libraries. TCRdb used MiXCR to reprocess the multiplex PCR reads, holding one entry per CDR3 protein. The table records approximately 350,000 distinct CDR3 sequences, roughly 25% of them present only once.

The chain recombines TRBV20-1 with TRBJ2-7; perhaps TRBD2 as D (5 bases). The sequence was obtained from a woman aged 40 to 50 with Graves disease. The sample here was peripheral blood mononuclear cells (PBMCs), taken when the disease was refractory, from a patient treated with antithyroid drugs. DNA of the CDR3: TGCAGTGCTAGAGATCCCCGCGGGTCGACCTACGAGCAGTACTTC. This gives the protein CSARDPRGSTYEQYF.